A single sample gave rise to the 30 T cell receptor beta chains below, sequenced in a study of CD8 T cells in ankylosing spondylitis. General observations from the study: Several highly homologous variants formed a TCR beta motif that appeared characteristic of ankylosing spondylitis blood.

Their specific antigens are unknown. One entry per CDR3 protein results from TCRdb running MiXCR on the 5' RACE reads. Altogether some 840,000 distinct CDR3 sequences are present, 12% being singletons, with the ten largest covering approximately 0.46%. Sequencing input: blood, either unsorted or a sorted T cell fraction (not recorded which). The origin of the receptors is a male donor with ankylosing spondylitis.

This clonotype was detected a few times. The rearrangement joins TRBV9 to TRBJ2-3; 7 bases map to TRBD2. The J segment lost 4 bases and the V segment lost 0 bases, leaving 5 bases of the junction unmatched. The germline V gene has CDR1 SGDLS and CDR2 YYNGEE. This CDR3 comprises 15 residues. This CDR3 is CASSVVGGSADTQYF. CDR3 nucleotides: TGTGCCAGCAGCGTAGTAGGCGGGAGCGCAGATACGCAGTATTTT.

The sample holds a few counts of this clonotype. This chain joins TRBV20-1 and TRBJ2-1; 8 bases are a match to TRBD2. The CDR3 has 16 amino acids. V shed 4 bases, J shed 3 bases, and the junction held 11 bases outside the gene matches. CDR1 DFQATT and CDR2 SNEGSKA come from the germline V gene (reference sequence). CDR3 bases: TGCAGTGCTACCTCCGGGGGGGCCCTCAACTACAATGAGCAGTTCTTC. Translation gives CSATSGGALNYNEQFF.

The sample holds a few counts of this clonotype. This rearrangement joins TRBV20-1 to TRBJ2-5; D is uncertain. The CDR3 contains 14 residues. CDR1 DFQATT and CDR2 SNEGSKA come from the germline V gene (reference sequence). V lost 0 bases and J lost 5, with 13 bases in between. This CDR3 reads CSARDRVKGETQYF. The CDR3 DNA reads as TGCAGTGCTAGAGATAGGGTGAAAGGGGAGACCCAGTACTTC.

This sequence joins TRBV6-1 and TRBJ2-7, with TRBD1 matching over 7 bases. Germline assignment: CDR1 MNHNS and CDR2 SASEGT. The J segment lost 3 bases and the V segment lost 5 bases, leaving 10 bases of the junction unmatched. The CDR3 has 15 amino acids. DNA of the CDR3: TGTGCCAGCAGTCTTGACAGGGTCAATATCTACGAGCAGTACTTC. Protein: CASSLDRVNIYEQYF.

V gene TRBV4-3 combines with J gene TRBJ1-1; D gene ambiguous. The ends were cut back, 3 bases at V and 4 bases at J, with 12 bases in the middle. Germline CDR1 LGHNA, CDR2 YSLEER. There are 14 residues in the CDR3. This chain's CDR3 is CASSHPGESTEAFF. The DNA for the CDR3 is TGCGCCAGCAGCCACCCGGGCGAGAGCACTGAAGCTTTCTTT.

CDR3 nucleotide sequence: TGTGCCAGCAGTGAACGACCGTGGGACAGGGGGAACGGCTACACCTTC. Protein: CASSERPWDRGNGYTF. This chain joins TRBV6-1 and TRBJ1-2; 11 nucleotides align to TRBD1. This CDR3 has 16 residues. From germline, CDR1 is MNHNS and CDR2 SASEGT. The junction had 10 bases not matched to a gene; V was cut back by 2 bases and J by 8 bases.

This clonotype came up a few times. This chain connects TRBV15 to TRBJ1-1; the D gene is possibly TRBD1 (5 bases). The germline V gene has CDR1 LNHNV and CDR2 YYDKDF (reference sequence). CDR3 length: 14 residues. Trimming took off 3 bases at V and 10 bases at J, with 18 bases between the two ends. The chain's CDR3 is CATSSRDQGIVAFF. The CDR3 DNA reads TGTGCCACCAGCAGCCGGGACCAGGGTATCGTAGCTTTCTTT.

This clonotype was seen more than once but under ten times. The J gene is TRBJ2-5, the V gene TRBV4-3; 9 nucleotides line up with TRBD1. Germline loops: CDR1 LGHNA, CDR2 YSLEER. This CDR3 is 17 amino acids long. Trimming at V came to 0 bases and at J to 1 base, leaving 6 bases not matched to a gene. The DNA of the CDR3 is TGCGCCAGCAGCCAAGATCTAGGGACAGGGACCCAAGAGACCCAGTACTTC. It is translated as CASSQDLGTGTQETQYF.

J is TRBJ2-5 and V is TRBV9; 11 bases are shared with TRBD2. The germline V gene encodes CDR1 SGDLS and CDR2 YYNGEE. The V and J ends lost 5 bases and 5 bases, in that order; junction bases with no gene match: 11. The CDR3 contains 16 residues. CDR3 protein: CASSEDSGRAWETQYF. CDR3 coding DNA: TGTGCCAGCAGTGAGGATAGCGGGAGGGCCTGGGAGACCCAGTACTTC.

The chain has TRBV28 and TRBJ2-7; D gene ambiguous. The CDR3 runs 12 residues. Trimming took off 2 bases at V and 4 bases at J, with 6 bases between the two ends. The germline gives CDR1 MDHEN, CDR2 SYDVKM. Here the CDR3 reads CASSLRHYEQYF. CDR3 DNA: TGTGCCAGCAGTTTACGGCATTACGAGCAGTACTTC.

Notes on this clonotype: Germline and junction disagree at one end, which may indicate a read error. The V call is TRBV7-7, the J call TRBJ2-5, with D hard to call. Germline CDR1 is SSHAT and CDR2 is FNYEAQ (reference sequence). This CDR3 contains 13 residues. As DNA, the CDR3 is TGTGCTAGCAGCCCCCCCCGACAAGAGACCCAGTACTTC. This gives the protein CASSPPRQETQYF.

There are a few counts of this clonotype. The CDR3 loop is CSVVGNRDQPQHF. The CDR3 DNA is TGCAGCGTTGTGGGAAACAGGGATCAGCCCCAGCATTTT. The genes are TRBV29-1 and TRBJ1-5; TRBD1 might be the D (6 bases). The length of the CDR3 is 13 residues. From germline, CDR1 is SQVTM and CDR2 ANQGSEA. Between the trimmed V and J ends, which lost 4 bases and 5 bases, there was a span of 12 bases.

This clonotype was detected only a few times. Written as DNA, the CDR3 is TGCGCCAGCAGCTTGGACGCAGGGTTCGAAGCTTTCTTT. As protein: CASSLDAGFEAFF. The chain uses TRBV5-1 and TRBJ1-1; D perhaps matches TRBD1 (5 bases). Trimming removed 0 bases at V and 8 bases at J, with 11 bases between. The germline V gene encodes CDR1 SGHRS and CDR2 YFSETQ. The CDR3 spans 13 residues.

This clonotype came up many times. As DNA, the CDR3 is TGCGCCAGCAGCTTGGCGGGGAACACTGAAGCTTTCTTT. Its protein is CASSLAGNTEAFF. The chain carries TRBV5-1 and TRBJ1-1; D gene ambiguous. Germline V gene sequence: CDR1 SGHRS, CDR2 YFSETQ. Trimming pared 0 bases from V and 1 base from J, leaving 4 bases between. The CDR3 consists of 13 residues.

This clonotype was seen a few times. This chain connects TRBV18 to TRBJ2-3, with 7 bases identical to TRBD2. The J segment lost 4 bases and the V segment lost 3 bases, leaving 7 bases of the junction unmatched. Germline CDR1 and CDR2: KGHSH and LQKENI. The CDR3 contains 15 residues. CDR3 in amino acids: CASSPLEGRADTQYF. CDR3 DNA: TGTGCCAGCTCACCCCTAGAGGGGAGGGCAGATACGCAGTATTTT.

This clonotype was detected ten times or more. The chain combines TRBV7-9 with TRBJ2-1; perhaps TRBD1 as D (5 bases). V was clipped by 5 bases and J by 10 bases, with 9 bases between them. Germline CDR1 is SEHNR and CDR2 is FQNEAQ (reference sequence). The CDR3 totals 11 residues. The CDR3 DNA sequence: TGTGCCAGCAGCCCCCAGGGAGAGCAGTTCTTC. Its translation: CASSPQGEQFF.

This chain joins TRBV5-1 and TRBJ2-5; D gene uncertain. The germline V and J ends were trimmed by 7 bases and 7 bases, with 11 bases remaining between them. The CDR3 has 11 amino acids. Germline V lookup: CDR1 SGHRS, CDR2 YFSETQ. CDR3: CASPSFWTQYF. The CDR3 DNA reads TGCGCCAGCCCCTCCTTCTGGACCCAGTACTTC.

This clonotype was seen repeatedly, ten times or more. The chain uses TRBV12-3 or TRBV12-4 and TRBJ2-7; TRBD1 is a possible D gene (6 bases). With 6 bases removed from V and 0 bases from J, the gap between germline ends came to 12 bases. The length of the CDR3 is 14 residues. The CDR3 coding sequence is TGTGCCAGCAGATACTCAGGGGACTCCTACGAGCAGTACTTC. As protein: CASRYSGDSYEQYF.

The chain is built from TRBV10-3 and TRBJ2-3; D gene unclear. From germline, CDR1 is ENHRY and CDR2 SYGVKD. V shed 10 bases and J shed 0 bases, with 11 bases lying between them. The CDR3 consists of 13 residues. CDR3 sequence reads: CATAHFSTDTQYF. The CDR3 DNA sequence: TGTGCCACCGCCCATTTTAGCACAGATACGCAGTATTTT.

This clonotype has only a few counts. A junction boundary mismatches the germline segment, possibly from a read error. The gene calls are TRBV7-9 and TRBJ2-7, with D unresolved. CDR3 length: 11 amino acids. CDR1 is SEHNR and CDR2 is FQNEAQ in the germline V gene (reference sequence). DNA of the CDR3: TGTGCCAGCAGCTTAGAATCTTGGCCCTTCTTC. Amino acid sequence: CASSLESWPFF.

This clonotype was observed many times. The chain couples TRBV29-1 to TRBJ2-3; a possible D gene is TRBD2 (5 bases). This CDR3 is 15 amino acids long. The germline CDR1 and CDR2 sequences are SQVTM and ANQGSEA. V lost 3 bases and J 0 bases, leaving 13 bases between the germline ends. For the CDR3, the DNA is TGCAGCGTTGATTACCGCGGGCTAAGCACAGATACGCAGTATTTT. It specifies CSVDYRGLSTDTQYF.

This clonotype has just a few counts. This chain connects TRBV7-9 to TRBJ1-1; 10 nucleotides match TRBD1. The V segment lost 5 bases and the J segment 1 base; nucleotides outside the gene matches: 4. This CDR3 is 15 amino acids long. Germline values: CDR1 SEHNR, CDR2 FQNEAQ (reference sequence). CDR3 region: CASSKRDRGNTEAFF. Written as DNA, the CDR3 is TGTGCCAGCAGCAAAAGGGACAGGGGGAACACTGAAGCTTTCTTT.

This clonotype was seen a single time. This chain links TRBV10-3 with TRBJ2-3; perhaps TRBD1 as D (5 bases). The CDR3 runs 14 residues. Germline V CDR1 and CDR2: ENHRY, SYGVKD. Deletions cut 6 bases from V and 0 bases from J, with 10 bases between. CDR3 coding DNA: TGTGCCATCAGAGGGGATTACAGCACAGATACGCAGTATTTT. This gives the protein CAIRGDYSTDTQYF.

The table lists this clonotype with many counts. The J gene is TRBJ1-2, the V gene TRBV10-3, with a tentative D call TRBD1 (5 bases). V lost 5 bases, J lost 4 bases, and 17 bases lay in between. CDR3 size: 15 residues. Looked up from germline, CDR1 is ENHRY and CDR2 is SYGVKD. CDR3 amino acids: CAISPTRDVGYGYTF. As DNA, the CDR3 is TGTGCCATCAGTCCCACTCGGGACGTCGGCTATGGCTACACCTTC.

This clonotype was detected many times. The rearrangement links TRBV29-1 to TRBJ2-1; possibly TRBD1 for D (7 bases). The ends were cut back, 4 bases at V and 4 bases at J, with 14 bases in the middle. This CDR3 contains 14 residues. CDR1 and CDR2 (germline): SQVTM, ANQGSEA. CDR3 residues: CSVAPGGRYNEQFF. CDR3 coding DNA: TGCAGCGTTGCCCCAGGGGGGAGGTACAATGAGCAGTTCTTC.

CDR3 nucleotides: TGTGCCATCAGTGAGTTCCGCGGGGACAGGGTCTACAATGAGCAGTTCTTC. Protein product: CAISEFRGDRVYNEQFF. The V gene is TRBV10-3, the J gene TRBJ2-1; TRBD1 agrees at 9 bases. V gave up 1 base and J gave up 3 bases; unmatched junction bases: 7. Germline lookup yields CDR1 ENHRY and CDR2 SYGVKD. The CDR3 contains 17 residues.

The rearrangement links TRBV12-3 or TRBV12-4 to TRBJ1-6; D remains ambiguous. Trimming removed 5 bases from V and 10 bases from J, with 9 bases in between. The CDR3 covers 12 residues. The CDR3 loop is CASSRDVSPLHF. The CDR3 region has the DNA TGTGCCAGCAGTAGGGATGTATCACCCCTCCACTTT.

Regarding this clonotype: At one end the junction does not follow the germline gene, possibly because of a read error. This chain joins TRBV6-5 and TRBJ2-1; no clear D. CDR3 length equals 11 residues. CDR1 is MNHEY and CDR2 is SVGAGI in the germline V gene. The chain's CDR3 is CATNYPNEEFF. The CDR3 DNA reads TGTGCCACCAACTATCCTAATGAGGAGTTCTTC.

The gene calls are TRBV15 and TRBJ1-1; no clear D. The germline V gene has CDR1 LNHNV and CDR2 YYDKDF (reference sequence). CDR3 length equals 13 residues. Trimming removed 6 bases from V and 1 base from J, with 9 bases in between. CDR3 nucleotides: TGTGCCACCAGGACACATCCGAACACTGAAGCTTTCTTT. Its translation: CATRTHPNTEAFF. Combining the CDR3 with reference TRBV15 and TRBJ1-1 gives the whole variable domain DAMVIQNPRYQVTQFGKPVTLSCSQTLNHNVMYWYQQKSSQAPKLLFHYYDKDFNNEADTPDNFQSRRPNTSFCFLDIRSPGLGDTAMYLCATRTHPNTEAFFGQGTRLTVV.

This clonotype was observed a few times. This chain links TRBV15 with TRBJ1-1; no definite D call. CDR1 LNHNV and CDR2 YYDKDF come from the germline V gene (reference sequence). Trimming removed 0 bases from V and 5 bases from J, with 7 bases in between. The CDR3 sequence is 13 residues long. The CDR3 DNA follows: TGTGCCACCAGCAGAGATATCGGGACTGAAGCTTTCTTT. The encoded protein is CATSRDIGTEAFF.